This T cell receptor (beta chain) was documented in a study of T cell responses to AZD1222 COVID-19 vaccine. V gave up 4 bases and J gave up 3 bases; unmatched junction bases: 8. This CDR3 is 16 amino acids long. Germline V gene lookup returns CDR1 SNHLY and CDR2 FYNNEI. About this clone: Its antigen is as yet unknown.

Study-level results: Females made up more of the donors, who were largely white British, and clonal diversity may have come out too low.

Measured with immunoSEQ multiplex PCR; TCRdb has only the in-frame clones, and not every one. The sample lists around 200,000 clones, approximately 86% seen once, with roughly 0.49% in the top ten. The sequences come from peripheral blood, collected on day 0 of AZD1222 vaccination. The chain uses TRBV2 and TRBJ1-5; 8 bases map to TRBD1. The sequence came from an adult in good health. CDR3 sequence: CASSVRTGTYNQPQHF. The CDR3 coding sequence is TGTGCCAGCAGTGTCAGGACAGGGACCTACAATCAGCCCCAGCATTTT.